What follows is one T cell receptor (beta chain) and its context. Its antigen is unknown. The record originates from a study of tissue T cells after allogeneic stem cell transplantation. Some clones are missing from TCRdb's copy, which holds only in-frame ones; the method was immunoSEQ multiplex PCR. The repertoire holds some 24,000 clones, with about 70% as singletons. CDR1 SNHLY and CDR2 FYNNEI come from the germline V gene. The CDR3 runs to 14 residues. Trimming took 3 bases from V and 4 from J, leaving 12 bases between them. General study findings and limits: Some tissue clones might be persisting host cells; their alloreactivity or antigen specificity was not determined. Tissue-detected TCR repertoire was only partly captured by blood and spleen T cells. Anatomically similar tissues had similar TCR repertoires within each patient.

The TCR comes from a female donor over 55 with lung cancer. The rearrangement links TRBV2 to TRBJ1-2; D uncertain. Sequenced material: tissue from the ileum, taken at autopsy. CDR3 DNA sequence: TGTGCCAGCAGTGAGGCCAGCCTTGGCTATGGCTACACCTTC. It specifies CASSEASLGYGYTF.